This T cell receptor beta chain was obtained from a study of cytomegalovirus exposure and HLA in healthy donors (dated by TCRdb to 2016 to 2017). Context from the whole study: A later analysis indicated that the 120 validation repertoires were generated on the platform also employed for the 700 or so repertoires of the first cohort. In addition to the first cohort of 666 subjects, a separate validation cohort of 130 or so different subjects was used. High-throughput TCR immunosequencing, statistical association of individual TCRs with disease status, and machine learning were combined to predict cytomegalovirus infection status. The aim of the study was to test whether cataloging public T cell receptors could identify signatures of past pathogen exposure. What the work shows at the level of the full study, not this receptor alone: According to the authors, the approach could potentially be generalized to other disease states and immunological phenotypes. In the study, around 150 TCR beta chains were listed as associated with cytomegalovirus. The classifier was reported to diagnose cytomegalovirus status with high specificity and sensitivity in both the original cohort and the validation cohort. Across donors, most TCR sequences were observed very rarely, whereas some public TCRs were present in many individuals. In vitro tests confirmed that a few of the cytomegalovirus-associated TCR beta chains recognize cytomegalovirus antigens. The validation cohort had no HLA typing available for a later analysis, so co-occurrence within that cohort was assessed over all 120 or so repertoires. Subsequent analysis determined that TCRs grouped into clusters in the first cohort also showed a tendency toward co-occurrence across the 90 to 150 validation repertoires, and approximately 93% of cluster scores exceeded 0.

This clone showed up just once. Its antigen is unknown. The record has no base qualities; no much larger clone is one base away. CDR1 SEHNR and CDR2 FQNEAQ were looked up in the germline V gene (reference sequence). The CDR3 goes from the cysteine to the phenylalanine over 14 residues. The entry retains the CDR3 DNA only, 42 bases that are in frame from base 1. V is shortened by 5 bases, J by 1 base, and the region joining them spans 9 bases. Donors formed part of the validation cohort, which comprised about 130 subjects and was distinct from the first cohort of under 850 subjects. Libraries were built with the immunoSEQ multiplex PCR assay. On the study's bioinformatics: A statistical classification framework was built to diagnose cytomegalovirus status from the catalog of TCR beta chain sequences. What TCRdb holds here is the immuneACCESS table cut down to in-frame rearrangements. Part of the clones is not present; checked against another copy, under half of the missing clones reflect an unresolved V gene, and the others are unexplained. That table furnishes V, J and clone size, whereas the DNA furnished D and trimming. The sample yields more than 300,000 clones; roughly 85% were counted once. 0.65% to 0.95% of the sample belongs to the ten largest clones.

The chain uses TRBV7-9 and TRBJ1-3, with the D gene too uncertain to name. Sequenced: PBMCs. The clonotype comes from a woman aged 18-35 years in good health and CMV-seronegative. The nucleotides read TGTGCCAGCAGCGCCGGGATTTCTGGAAACACCATATATTTT. Its translation is CASSAGISGNTIYF.